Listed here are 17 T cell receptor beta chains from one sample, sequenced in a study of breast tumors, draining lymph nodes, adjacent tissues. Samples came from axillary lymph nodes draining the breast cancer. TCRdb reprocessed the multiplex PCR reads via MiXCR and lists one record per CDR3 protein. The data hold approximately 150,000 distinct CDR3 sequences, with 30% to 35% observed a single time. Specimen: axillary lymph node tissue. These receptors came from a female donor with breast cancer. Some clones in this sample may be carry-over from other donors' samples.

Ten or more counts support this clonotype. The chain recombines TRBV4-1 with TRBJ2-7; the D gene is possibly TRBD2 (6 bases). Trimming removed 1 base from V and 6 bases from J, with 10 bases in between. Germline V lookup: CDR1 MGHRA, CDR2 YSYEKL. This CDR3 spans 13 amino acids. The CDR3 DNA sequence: TGCGCCAGCAGCCAAGGGGTCGGGGGCGAGCAGTACTTC. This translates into CASSQGVGGEQYF.

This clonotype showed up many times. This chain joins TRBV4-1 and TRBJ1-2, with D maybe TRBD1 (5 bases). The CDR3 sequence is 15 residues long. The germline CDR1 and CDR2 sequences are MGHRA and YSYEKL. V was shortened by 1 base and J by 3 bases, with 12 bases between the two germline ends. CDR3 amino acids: CASSQVDRSDYGYTF. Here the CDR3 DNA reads TGCGCCAGCAGCCAAGTCGACAGAAGTGACTATGGCTACACCTTC.

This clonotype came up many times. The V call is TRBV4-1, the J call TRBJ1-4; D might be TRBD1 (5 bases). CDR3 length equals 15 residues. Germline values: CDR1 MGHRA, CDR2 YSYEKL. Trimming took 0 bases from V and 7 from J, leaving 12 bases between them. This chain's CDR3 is CASSQEAGVVEKLFF. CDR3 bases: TGCGCCAGCAGCCAAGAGGCGGGGGTGGTTGAAAAACTGTTTTTT.

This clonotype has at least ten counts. CDR3 DNA sequence: TGTGCCAGCCAAATGGGGGACTACGAGCAGTACTTC. Translated: CASQMGDYEQYF. The genes are TRBV6-6 and TRBJ2-7, with D perhaps being TRBD1 or TRBD2 (5 bases each). CDR3 length: 12 amino acids. Trimming left V 8 bases short and J 3 bases short, with 11 bases between. The germline gives CDR1 MNHNY, CDR2 SVGAGI (reference sequence).

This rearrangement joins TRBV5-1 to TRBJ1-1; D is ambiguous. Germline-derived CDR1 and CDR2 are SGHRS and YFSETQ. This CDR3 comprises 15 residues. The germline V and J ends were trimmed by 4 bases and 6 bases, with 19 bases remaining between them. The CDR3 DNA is TGCGCCAGCAGCCCGGCCCTGGACGGAGCATCTGAAGCTTTCTTT. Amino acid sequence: CASSPALDGASEAFF. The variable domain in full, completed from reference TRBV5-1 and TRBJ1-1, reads KAGVTQTPRYLIKTRGQQVTLSCSPISGHRSVSWYQQTPGQGLQFLFEYFSETQRNKGNFPGRFSGRQFSNSRSEMNVSTLELGDSALYLCASSPALDGASEAFFGQGTRLTVV.

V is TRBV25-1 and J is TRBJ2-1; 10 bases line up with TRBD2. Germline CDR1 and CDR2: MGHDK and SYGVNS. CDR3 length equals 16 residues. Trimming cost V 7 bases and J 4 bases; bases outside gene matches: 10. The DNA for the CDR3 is TGTGCCAGCACTCCCAGCGGGGGGGCTTCTTACAATGAGCAGTTCTTC. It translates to CASTPSGGASYNEQFF.

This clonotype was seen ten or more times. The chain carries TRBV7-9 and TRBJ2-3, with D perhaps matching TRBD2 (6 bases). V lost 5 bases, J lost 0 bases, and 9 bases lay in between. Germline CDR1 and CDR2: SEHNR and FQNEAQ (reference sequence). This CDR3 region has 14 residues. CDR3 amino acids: CASSARGSTDTQYF. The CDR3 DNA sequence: TGTGCCAGCAGCGCGCGGGGAAGCACAGATACGCAGTATTTT.

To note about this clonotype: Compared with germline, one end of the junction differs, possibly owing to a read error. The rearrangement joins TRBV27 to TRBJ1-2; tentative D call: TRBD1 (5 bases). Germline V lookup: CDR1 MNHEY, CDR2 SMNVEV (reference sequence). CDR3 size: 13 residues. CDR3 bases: TGTGCCAGCAGTTTACGGGGGTGGGATGGCCACACCTTC. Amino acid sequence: CASSLRGWDGHTF.

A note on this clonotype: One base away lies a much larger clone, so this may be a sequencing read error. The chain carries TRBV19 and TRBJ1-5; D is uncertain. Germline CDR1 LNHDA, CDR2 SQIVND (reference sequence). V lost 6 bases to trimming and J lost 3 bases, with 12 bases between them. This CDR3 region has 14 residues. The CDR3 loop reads CASRWPYNNQPQHF. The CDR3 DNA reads TGTGCCAGTAGGTGGCCTTATAACAATCAGCCCCAGCATTTT.

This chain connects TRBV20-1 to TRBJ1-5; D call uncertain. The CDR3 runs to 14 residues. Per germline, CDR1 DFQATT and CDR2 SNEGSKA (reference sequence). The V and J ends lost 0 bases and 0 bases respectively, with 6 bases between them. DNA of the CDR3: TGCAGTGCTAGAGAGGGGAGTAGCAATCAGCCCCAGCATTTT. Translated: CSAREGSSNQPQHF.

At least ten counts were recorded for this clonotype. The CDR3 region has the DNA TGTGCCAGCAGCCGCGACCCGACCGTTTCTGGGAGGGTATCCTTCATGGTGCAGTTCTTC. Translation gives CASSRDPTVSGRVSFMVQFF. The J gene is TRBJ2-1, the V gene TRBV14, with TRBD2 identical over 7 bases. V lost 4 bases and J lost 12; bases outside the gene matches: 30. The CDR3 is made up of 20 amino acids. Looked up from germline, CDR1 is SGHDN and CDR2 is FVKESK.

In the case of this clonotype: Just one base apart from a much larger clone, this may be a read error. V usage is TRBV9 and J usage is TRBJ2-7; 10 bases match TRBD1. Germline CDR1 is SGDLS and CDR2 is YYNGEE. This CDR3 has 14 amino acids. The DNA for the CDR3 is TGTGCCAGCAGCCCCGGGACAGGGGCCCACGAGCAGTCCTTC. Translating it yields CASSPGTGAHEQSF.

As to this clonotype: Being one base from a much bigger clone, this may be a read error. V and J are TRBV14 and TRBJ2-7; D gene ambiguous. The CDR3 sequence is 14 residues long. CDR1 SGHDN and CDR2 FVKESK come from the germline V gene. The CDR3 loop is CASSQDTVRYEQSF. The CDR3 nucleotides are TGTGCCAGCAGCCAAGATACGGTTCGATACGAGCAGTCCTTC.

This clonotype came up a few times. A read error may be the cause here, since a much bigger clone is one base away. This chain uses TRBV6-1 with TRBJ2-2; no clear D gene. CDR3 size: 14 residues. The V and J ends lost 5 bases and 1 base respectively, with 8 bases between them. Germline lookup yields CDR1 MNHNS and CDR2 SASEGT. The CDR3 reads CASSQFGNTGELFF. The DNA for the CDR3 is TGTGCCAGCAGTCAATTTGGGAACACCGGGGAGCTGTTTTTT.

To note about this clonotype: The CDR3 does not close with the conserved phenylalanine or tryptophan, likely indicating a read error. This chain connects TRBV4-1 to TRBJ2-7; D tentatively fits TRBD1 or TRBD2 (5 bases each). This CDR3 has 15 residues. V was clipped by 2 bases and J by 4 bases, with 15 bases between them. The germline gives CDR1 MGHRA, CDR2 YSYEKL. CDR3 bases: TGCGCCAGCAGCCAATCAAGTAGCGAGGGGTACGAGCAGTACCTC. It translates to CASSQSSSEGYEQYL.

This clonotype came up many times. The CDR3 sequence: CASSPIRDTGELFF. CDR3 coding DNA: TGTGCCAGCAGCCCCATTAGGGACACCGGGGAGCTGTTTTTT. The V gene is TRBV5-6, the J gene TRBJ2-2; D ambiguous. V was cut by 4 bases and J by 3 bases, with 10 bases left in between. The germline gives CDR1 SGHDT, CDR2 YYEEEE. CDR3 length: 14 residues.

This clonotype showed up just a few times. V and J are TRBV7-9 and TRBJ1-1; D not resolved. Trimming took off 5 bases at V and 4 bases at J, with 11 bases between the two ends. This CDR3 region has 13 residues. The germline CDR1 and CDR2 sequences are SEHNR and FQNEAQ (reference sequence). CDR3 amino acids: CASSLPTPTEAFF. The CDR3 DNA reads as TGTGCCAGCAGCCTCCCCACCCCCACTGAAGCTTTCTTT.